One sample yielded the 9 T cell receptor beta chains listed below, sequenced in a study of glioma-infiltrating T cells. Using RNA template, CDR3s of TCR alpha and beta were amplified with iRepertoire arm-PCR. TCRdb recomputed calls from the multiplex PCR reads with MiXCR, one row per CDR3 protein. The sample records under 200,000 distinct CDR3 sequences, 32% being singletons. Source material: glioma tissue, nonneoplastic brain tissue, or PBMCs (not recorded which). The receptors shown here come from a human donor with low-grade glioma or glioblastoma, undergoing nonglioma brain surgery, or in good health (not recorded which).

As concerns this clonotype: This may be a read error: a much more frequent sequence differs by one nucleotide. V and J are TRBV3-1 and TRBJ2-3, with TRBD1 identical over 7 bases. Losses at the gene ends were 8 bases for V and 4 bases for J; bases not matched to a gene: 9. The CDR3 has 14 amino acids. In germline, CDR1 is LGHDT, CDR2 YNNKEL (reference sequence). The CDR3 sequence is CASSWKGGADTQYF. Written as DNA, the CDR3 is TGTGCCAGCTCCTGGAAAGGGGGCGCAGATACGCAGTATTTT.

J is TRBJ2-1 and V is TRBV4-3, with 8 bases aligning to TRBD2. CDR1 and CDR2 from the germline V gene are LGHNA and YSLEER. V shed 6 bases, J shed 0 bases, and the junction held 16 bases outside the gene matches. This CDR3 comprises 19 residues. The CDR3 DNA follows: TGCGCCAGCAGTCATGGGTTGGCGGGAGGAACGAGCTCCTACAATGAGCAGTTCTTC. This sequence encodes CASSHGLAGGTSSYNEQFF.

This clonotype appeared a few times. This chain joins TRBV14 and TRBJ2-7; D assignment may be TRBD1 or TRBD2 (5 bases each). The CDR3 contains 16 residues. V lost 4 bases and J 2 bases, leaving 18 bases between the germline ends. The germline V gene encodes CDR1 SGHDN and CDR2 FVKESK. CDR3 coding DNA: TGTGCCAGCAGCCGGGGCCGGGACGCCGCTCCCTACGAGCAGTACTTC. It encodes CASSRGRDAAPYEQYF. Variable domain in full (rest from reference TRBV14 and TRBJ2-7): EAGVTQFPSHSVIEKGQTVTLRCDPISGHDNLYWYRRVMGKEIKFLLHFVKESKQDESGMPNNRFLAERTGGTYSTLKVQPAELEDSGVYFCASSRGRDAAPYEQYFGPGTRLTVT.

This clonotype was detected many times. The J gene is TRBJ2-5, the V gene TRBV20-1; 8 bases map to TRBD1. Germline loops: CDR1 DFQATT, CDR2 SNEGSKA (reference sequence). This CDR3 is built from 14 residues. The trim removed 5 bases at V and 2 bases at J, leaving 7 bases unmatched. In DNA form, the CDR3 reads TGCAGTGCTCAGGACAGGGCCGTACAAGAGACCCAGTACTTC. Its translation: CSAQDRAVQETQYF.

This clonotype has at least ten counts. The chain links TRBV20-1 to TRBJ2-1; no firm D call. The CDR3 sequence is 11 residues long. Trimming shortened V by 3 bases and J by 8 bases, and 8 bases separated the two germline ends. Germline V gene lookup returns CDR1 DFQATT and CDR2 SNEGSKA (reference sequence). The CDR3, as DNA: TGCAGTGCTAGGGACGTGCATGAGCAGTTCTTC. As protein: CSARDVHEQFF.

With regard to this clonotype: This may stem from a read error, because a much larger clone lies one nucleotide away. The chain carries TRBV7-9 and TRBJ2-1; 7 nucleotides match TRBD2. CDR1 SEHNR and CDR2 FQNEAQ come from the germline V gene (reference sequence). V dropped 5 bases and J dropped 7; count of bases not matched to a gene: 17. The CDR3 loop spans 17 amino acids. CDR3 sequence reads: CASSPGRASGAENEQFF. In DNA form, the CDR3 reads TGTGCCAGCAGCCCCGGGCGTGCTAGCGGAGCCGAAAATGAGCAGTTCTTC.

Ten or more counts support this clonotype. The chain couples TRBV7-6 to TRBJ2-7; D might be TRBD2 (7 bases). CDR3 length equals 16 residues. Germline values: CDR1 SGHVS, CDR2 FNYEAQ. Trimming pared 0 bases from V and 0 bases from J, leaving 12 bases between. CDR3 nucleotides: TGTGCCAGCAGCTTAGCGATGGCGGGGGCCTCCTACGAGCAGTACTTC. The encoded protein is CASSLAMAGASYEQYF.

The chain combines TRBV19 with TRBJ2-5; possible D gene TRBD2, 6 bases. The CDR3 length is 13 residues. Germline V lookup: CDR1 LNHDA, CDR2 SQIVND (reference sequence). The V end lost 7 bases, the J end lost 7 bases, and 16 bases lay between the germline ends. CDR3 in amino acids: CASTVDYGGTQYF. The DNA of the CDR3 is TGTGCCAGTACCGTGGACTACGGGGGGACCCAGTACTTC.

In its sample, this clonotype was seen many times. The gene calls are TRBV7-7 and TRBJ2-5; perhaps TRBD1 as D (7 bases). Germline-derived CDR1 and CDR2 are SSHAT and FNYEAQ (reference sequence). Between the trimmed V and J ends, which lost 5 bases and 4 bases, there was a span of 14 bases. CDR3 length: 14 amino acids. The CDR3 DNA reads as TGTGCCAGCAGCACCCGACAGGGAGGAGAGACCCAGTACTTC. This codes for CASSTRQGGETQYF.